The subject of this entry is one TCR beta chain. Its antigen is still unknown. The CDR3 sequence is 15 residues long. This sample was taken from a study of OX40 agonist ivuxolimab in advanced cancers. Study context: Cohort: about 82% men, mean age approximately 60, aged about 20 to 85. Three patients had partial responses: one hepatocellular carcinoma, two cutaneous melanoma. Findings and limits, study-wide: Expanded clones belonging to CD8+ T cells outnumbered, on average, those of CD4+.

Produced via immunoSEQ multiplex PCR; TCRdb's table is partial and in-frame only. The sample records approximately 70,000 clones, around 73% being singletons. This TCR was recovered from an adult with an advanced solid tumor such as melanoma, head and neck, liver or kidney cancer. The material sequenced was CD4+ or CD8+ T cells sorted from blood, taken in a trial of the OX40 agonist ivuxolimab. This chain uses TRBV21-1 with TRBJ1-3. TRBV21-1 is noted as a pseudogene. The CDR3 DNA is TGTGCCAGCGTCTCTCGGGAGGGAACTGGAAACACCATATATTTT. Residues: CASVSREGTGNTIYF.